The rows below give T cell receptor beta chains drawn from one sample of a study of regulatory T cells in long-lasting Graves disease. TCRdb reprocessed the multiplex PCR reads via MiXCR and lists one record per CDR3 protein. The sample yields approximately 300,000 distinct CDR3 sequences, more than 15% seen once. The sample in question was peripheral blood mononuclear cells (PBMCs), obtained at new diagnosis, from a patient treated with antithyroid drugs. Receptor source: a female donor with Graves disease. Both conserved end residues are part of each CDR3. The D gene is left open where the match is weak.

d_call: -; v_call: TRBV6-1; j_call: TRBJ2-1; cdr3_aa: CASSEFKGDYNEQFF
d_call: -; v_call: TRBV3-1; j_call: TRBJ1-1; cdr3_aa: CASSQQTDEAFF
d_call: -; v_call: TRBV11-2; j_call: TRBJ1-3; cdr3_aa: CASSLDRSNTIYF
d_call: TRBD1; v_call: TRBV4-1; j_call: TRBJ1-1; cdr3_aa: CASSQVTGAWAEAFF
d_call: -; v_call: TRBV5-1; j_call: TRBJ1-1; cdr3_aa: CASSSGRTEAFF
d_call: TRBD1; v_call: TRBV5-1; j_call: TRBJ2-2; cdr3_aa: CASSFVRGPTGELFF
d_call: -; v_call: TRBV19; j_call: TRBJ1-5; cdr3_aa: CASKTALNQPQHF
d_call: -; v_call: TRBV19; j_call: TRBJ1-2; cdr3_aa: CASTPTGGRGGYTF
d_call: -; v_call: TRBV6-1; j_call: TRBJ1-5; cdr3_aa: CASIGVFRPNQPQHF
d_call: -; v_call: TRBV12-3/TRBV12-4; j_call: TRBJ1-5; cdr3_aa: CASSLDPYSNQPQHF
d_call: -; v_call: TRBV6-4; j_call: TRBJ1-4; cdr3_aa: CASSPTATNEKLFF
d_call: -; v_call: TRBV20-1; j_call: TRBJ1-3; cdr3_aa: CSALAGTQSSGNTIYF
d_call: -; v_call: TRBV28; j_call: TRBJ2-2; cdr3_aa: CASITQGPGGELFF
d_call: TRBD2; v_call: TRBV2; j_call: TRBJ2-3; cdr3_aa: CASTAGGPDTQYF
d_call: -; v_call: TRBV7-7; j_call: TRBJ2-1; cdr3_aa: CASELGRRNSLDLNEQFF
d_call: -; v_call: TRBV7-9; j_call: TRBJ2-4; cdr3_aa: CASSLVSGNIQYF
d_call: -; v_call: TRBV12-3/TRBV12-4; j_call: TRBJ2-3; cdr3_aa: CASRVLSTDTQYF
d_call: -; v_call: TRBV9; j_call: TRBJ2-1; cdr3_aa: CASSVGSQVGITEQFF
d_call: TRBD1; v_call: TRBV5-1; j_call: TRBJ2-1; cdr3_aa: CASSPRDRDYNEQFF
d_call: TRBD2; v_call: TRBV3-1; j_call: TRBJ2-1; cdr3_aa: CASSQDINSGRYNEQFF
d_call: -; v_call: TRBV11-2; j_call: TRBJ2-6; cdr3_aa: CASSSRGGANVLTF
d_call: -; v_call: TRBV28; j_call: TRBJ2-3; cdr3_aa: CASSSSDRSTPGGEKDTQYF